This T cell receptor (beta chain) stems from a study of OX40 agonist ivuxolimab in advanced cancers. The overall study: It was ivuxolimab, an agonistic anti-OX40 (CD134) antibody, that patients were treated with. Ivuxolimab was administered intravenously to patients at 0.01 to 10 mg/kg every 2 weeks.

Sequencing used immunoSEQ multiplex PCR; TCRdb keeps in-frame clones, though not all of them. The sample yields roughly 120,000 clones, roughly nine tenths seen once. About this clone: Its antigen is unknown.

Study-wide results and caveats: CD4+ T cells averaged fewer expanded clones than CD8+ T cells.

Germline V gene lookup returns CDR1 SGHVS and CDR2 FQNEAQ. The V and J ends lost 2 bases and 0 bases respectively, with 8 bases between them. The CDR3 has 15 residues. This TCR came from an adult with an advanced solid tumor such as melanoma, head and neck, liver or kidney cancer. The sequences come from CD4+ or CD8+ T cells sorted from blood, collected in a trial of the OX40 agonist ivuxolimab. J is TRBJ1-5 and V is TRBV7-8, with unresolved D. The CDR3 protein is CASSLRGNSNQPQHF. The CDR3, as DNA: TGTGCCAGCAGCTTACGGGGTAATAGCAATCAGCCCCAGCATTTT.